This T cell receptor beta chain was sequenced for a study of blood T cells in healthy people across ages. Findings and caveats of the study: Aged donors had fewer naive CD4+ cells and lower diversity than long-lived donors.

Combining a sample-barcoded 5' primer with a J-beta primer mix, a second PCR ran for roughly 6 to 12 cycles. MiXCR, run by TCRdb on the 5' RACE reads, gives a single entry per CDR3 protein. This table has some 850,000 distinct CDR3 sequences, around 25% appearing once. Isolating PBMCs gave at least 6.5 million of these cells per sample. The CDR3 loop spans 13 amino acids. Between the trimmed V and J ends, which lost 1 base and 2 bases, there was a span of 9 bases. Germline CDR1 reads DFQATT; CDR2 reads SNEGSKA (reference sequence). This clonotype was recorded a few times. Antigen specificity is unknown. Another study also made use of these data, one on T cells of mothers and their children. That study adds: Primer M1S, used in the second PCR, introduced sample barcodes and 2-4 random nucleotides. Related mother-child pairs shared slightly more overlap than unrelated pairs, but the difference was non-significant.

The sample comprised blood. The source is a boy aged 5-17 years in good health. The rearrangement uses TRBV20-1 and TRBJ2-7; D may be TRBD1 (5 bases). The CDR3 sequence: CSARGGRPYEQYF. Here the CDR3 DNA reads TGCAGTGCTAGAGGGGGCAGGCCCTACGAGCAGTACTTC.